This T cell receptor beta chain was sequenced in a study of shared clonotypes between healthy human individuals. This CDR3 has 12 residues. Per the germline V gene, CDR1 is GTSNPN and CDR2 is SVGIG (reference sequence). V trimming: 1 base; J trimming: 7 bases; junction bases outside the gene matches: 2. Genomic DNA per cell subset filled all wells of several immunoSEQ plates. Each sorted subset replicate got 200 ng genomic DNA, 30,000 or so genomes. Per the study methods: Sequence data from immunoSEQ were junction-only and lacked quality scores; consequently, filtering differed. Sequencing used immunoSEQ multiplex PCR; TCRdb keeps in-frame clones, though not all of them. From that table come the V and J calls and clone size; the DNA was used to work out D and trimming. The data hold approximately 2.4 million clones, with roughly 95% observed a single time.

The receptor's source is a man aged 18-30 years in good health. The sample consisted of naive CD4+ T cells sorted from blood. Subset indicated: CD45RA+ positively selected. V is TRBV30 and J is TRBJ1-2; 8 bases align to TRBD1. The CDR3 sequence: CAWSGTGFGYTF. The CDR3 coding sequence is TGTGCCTGGAGTGGGACAGGGTTTGGCTACACCTTC.